This record covers a single T cell receptor (beta chain). These data are taken from a study of blood T cell repertoires in COVID-19. The CDR3 contains 15 residues. Germline CDR1 is SGDLS and CDR2 is YYNGEE. V was cut by 4 bases and J by 5 bases, with 18 bases left in between. Produced via immunoSEQ multiplex PCR; TCRdb's table is partial and in-frame only. The sample has 120,000 to 150,000 clones; roughly nine tenths are singletons. Sequences were obtained from peripheral blood. The rearrangement joins TRBV9 to TRBJ2-5; a weak D match, TRBD2 (5 bases). The sequence came from a human donor in a cohort sampled during active COVID-19. CDR3 in amino acids: CASSPIGLTSETQYF. Here the CDR3 DNA reads TGTGCCAGCAGCCCCATCGGACTTACCTCGGAGACCCAGTACTTC.